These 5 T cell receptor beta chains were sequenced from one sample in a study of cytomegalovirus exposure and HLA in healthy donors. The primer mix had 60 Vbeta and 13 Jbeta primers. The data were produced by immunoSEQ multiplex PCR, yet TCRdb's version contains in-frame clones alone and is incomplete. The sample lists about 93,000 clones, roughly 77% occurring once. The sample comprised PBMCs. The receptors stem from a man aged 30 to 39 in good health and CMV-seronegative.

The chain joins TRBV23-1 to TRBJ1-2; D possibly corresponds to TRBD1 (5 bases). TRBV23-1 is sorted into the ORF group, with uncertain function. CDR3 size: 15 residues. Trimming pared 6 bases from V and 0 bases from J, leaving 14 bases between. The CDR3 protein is CASSLNRCPNYGYTF. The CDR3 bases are TGCGCCAGCAGCCTTAACAGGTGTCCTAACTATGGCTACACCTTC.

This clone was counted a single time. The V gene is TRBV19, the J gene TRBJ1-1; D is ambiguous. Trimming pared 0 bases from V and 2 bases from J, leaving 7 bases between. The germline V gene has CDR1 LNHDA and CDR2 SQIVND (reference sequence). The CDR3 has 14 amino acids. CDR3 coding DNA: TGTGCCAGTAGTATAGATCGACTCAACACTGAAGCTTTCTTT. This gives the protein CASSIDRLNTEAFF.

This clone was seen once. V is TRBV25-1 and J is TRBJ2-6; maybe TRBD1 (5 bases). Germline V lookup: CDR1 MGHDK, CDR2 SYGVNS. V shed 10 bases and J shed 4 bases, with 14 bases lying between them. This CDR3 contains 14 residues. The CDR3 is CATAPKGGANVLTF. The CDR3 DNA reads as TGTGCCACCGCTCCAAAGGGGGGGGCCAACGTCCTGACTTTC.

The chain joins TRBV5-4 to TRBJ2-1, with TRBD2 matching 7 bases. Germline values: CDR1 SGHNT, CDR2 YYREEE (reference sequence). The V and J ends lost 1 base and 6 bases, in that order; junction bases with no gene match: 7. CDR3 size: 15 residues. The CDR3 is CASSLLGGSGNEQFF. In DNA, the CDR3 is TGTGCCAGCAGCTTGTTGGGCGGGAGTGGCAATGAGCAGTTCTTC.

The CDR3 sequence is CASSDGPEDTQYF. In nucleotides, the CDR3 is TGTGCCAGCAGTGACGGTCCCGAAGATACGCAGTATTTT. This chain links TRBV6-1 with TRBJ2-3, with unresolved D. The ends were cut back, 3 bases at V and 5 bases at J, with 9 bases in the middle. The CDR3 has 13 residues. Germline loops: CDR1 MNHNS, CDR2 SASEGT.